This TCR beta chain comes out of a study of spatial heterogeneity in lung cancer. Time point indicated: sample taken at primary tumor resection. One entry per CDR3 protein, called by TCRdb with MiXCR from the 5' RACE reads. The sample yields roughly 80,000 distinct CDR3 sequences, 8% seen once. Germline CDR1 and CDR2: SGHRS and YFSETQ. V was clipped by 2 bases and J by 1 base, with 3 bases between them. The CDR3 totals 13 residues. Judged by abundance, this clonotype is medium-sized. This receptor was taken from a male donor with early-stage non-small cell lung cancer. The specimen was PBMCs, collected at surgery. V usage is TRBV5-1 and J usage is TRBJ2-2, with unresolved D. As DNA, the CDR3 is TGCGCCAGCAGCTTTGAGAACACCGGGGAGCTGTTTTTT. It encodes CASSFENTGELFF.